A selection of T cell receptor beta chains follows, all from one sample in a study of blood T cells in healthy people across ages. TCRdb reprocessed the 5' RACE reads via MiXCR and lists one record per CDR3 protein. Of approximately 1,000,000 distinct CDR3 sequences in the sample, 35% to 50% were seen once. Source material: blood. These receptors all come from a woman aged 60 to 75 in good health. CDR3s include the opening cysteine and the closing phenylalanine or tryptophan. The D gene is left open where the match is weak. A clone size is listed for some rows: how often the clone was seen (once, few, many), or a class if it is expanded.

TRBD2	TRBV6-6	TRBJ2-7	.	16	TGTGCCAGCAGTGACCTAAGCGGGACTAGCTCCTACGAGCAGTACTTC	CASSDLSGTSSYEQYF
TRBD2	TRBV27	TRBJ2-3	few	18	TGTGCCAGCAGTGGGGCTCCCGGACTAGTCCCTCGCGGAGATACGCAGTATTTT	CASSGAPGLVPRGDTQYF
.	TRBV27	TRBJ2-1	few	15	TGTGCCAGCAAACCTGCCGGGGCCCCCGGCGATGAGCAGTTCTTC	CASKPAGAPGDEQFF
.	TRBV5-5	TRBJ1-5	.	15	TGTGCCAGCAGCTTGGCCTGGCAGGGGAATCAGCCCCAGCATTTT	CASSLAWQGNQPQHF
.	TRBV4-3	TRBJ1-6	.	16	TGCGCCAGCAGCTCATACGCCCCAAATACCCATTCACCCCTCCACTTT	CASSSYAPNTHSPLHF
.	TRBV2	TRBJ2-1	.	15	TGTGCCAGCAAGGGGGGTAGCATAAGGTACAATGAGCAGTTCTTC	CASKGGSIRYNEQFF
TRBD2	TRBV24-1	TRBJ2-2	.	15	TGTGCCACCAGTGATGGGCTAGCGGGGACCGGGGAGCTGTTTTTT	CATSDGLAGTGELFF
.	TRBV5-1	TRBJ2-7	few	14	TGCGCCAGCAGCATGACCGGGACCGTCTACGAGCAGTACTTC	CASSMTGTVYEQYF
.	TRBV5-1	TRBJ2-1	once	13	TGCGCCAGCAGCCCCTGGCAAGGCAATGAGCAGTTCTTC	CASSPWQGNEQFF
.	TRBV2	TRBJ1-5	.	20	TGTGCCGTCACCCAGGGGAGGTTCGGCGGCGACGGAATTAGCAATCAGCCCCAGCATTTT	CAVTQGRFGGDGISNQPQHF
.	TRBV6-1	TRBJ2-4	.	14	TGTGCCAGCAGGGGCATGGTGAGCAAAAACATTCAGTACTTC	CASRGMVSKNIQYF
TRBD2	TRBV20-1	TRBJ2-3	few	13	TGCAGTGCCGCAGCGGGAGGCTCAGATACGCAGTATTTT	CSAAAGGSDTQYF
.	TRBV20-1	TRBJ2-7	.	15	TGCAGTGCTAGACCAACAGGGTCCGGTAGCTACGAGCAGTACTTC	CSARPTGSGSYEQYF
.	TRBV5-5	TRBJ1-1	.	13	TGTGCCAGCAGCTTGGAATGGAGCACTGAAGCTTTCTTT	CASSLEWSTEAFF